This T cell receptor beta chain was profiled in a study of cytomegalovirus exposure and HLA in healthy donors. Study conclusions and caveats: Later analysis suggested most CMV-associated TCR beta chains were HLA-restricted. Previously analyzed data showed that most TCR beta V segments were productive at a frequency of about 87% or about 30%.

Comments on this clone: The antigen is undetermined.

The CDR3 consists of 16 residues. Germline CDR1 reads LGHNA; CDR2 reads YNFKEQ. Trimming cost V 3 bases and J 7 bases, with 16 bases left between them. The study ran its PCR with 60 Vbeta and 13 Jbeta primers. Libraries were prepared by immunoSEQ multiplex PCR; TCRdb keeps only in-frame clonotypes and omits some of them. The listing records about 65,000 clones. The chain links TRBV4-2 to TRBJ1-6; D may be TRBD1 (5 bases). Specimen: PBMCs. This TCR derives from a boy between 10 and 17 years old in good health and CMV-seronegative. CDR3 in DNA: TGTGCCAGCAGCCAGCGGGGCGTAGGGATGAATTCACCCCTCCACTTT. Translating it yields CASSQRGVGMNSPLHF.